The rows below give T cell receptor beta chains drawn from one sample of a study of cytomegalovirus exposure and HLA in healthy donors. Profiled with immunoSEQ multiplex PCR; TCRdb holds only in-frame clones, not every one. The table includes 120,000 to 150,000 clones, roughly 77% detected once. The sample comprised PBMCs. These receptors were obtained from a man younger than 45 in good health and CMV-seronegative. Both conserved end residues are part of each CDR3. A D gene is named only where the DNA matches it firmly. A clone size is listed for some rows: how often the clone was seen (once, few, many), or a class if it is expanded.

cdr3_nt: TGTGCCAGCAGTGATTTCGGGGGCAATCAGCCCCAGCATTTT; cdr3_aa: CASSDFGGNQPQHF; d_call: -; clone_size: -; v_call: TRBV2; j_call: TRBJ1-5
cdr3_nt: TGTGCCAGCTCACCCCCCGACAGGGGGGAGACCCAGTACTTC; cdr3_aa: CASSPPDRGETQYF; d_call: TRBD1; clone_size: once; v_call: TRBV18; j_call: TRBJ2-5
cdr3_nt: TGTGCCAGCAGTTTAGCCGGGAGATGGGGTCAGCCCCAGCATTTT; cdr3_aa: CASSLAGRWGQPQHF; d_call: -; clone_size: -; v_call: TRBV28; j_call: TRBJ1-5
cdr3_nt: TGTGCCAGCGGAAGGGACAGGGGATACAATCAGCCCCAGCATTTT; cdr3_aa: CASGRDRGYNQPQHF; d_call: TRBD1; clone_size: -; v_call: TRBV6-5; j_call: TRBJ1-5
cdr3_nt: TGTGCCAGCAGTCCGGGATTGAATCAGCCCCAGCATTTT; cdr3_aa: CASSPGLNQPQHF; d_call: -; clone_size: -; v_call: TRBV6-4; j_call: TRBJ1-5
cdr3_nt: TGTGCCAGCAGTGATACTACAGGGGCGCGGCAGCCCCAGCATTTT; cdr3_aa: CASSDTTGARQPQHF; d_call: TRBD1; clone_size: -; v_call: TRBV2; j_call: TRBJ1-5
cdr3_nt: TGTGCCAGCAGCCCGGGGACTAGCGGGGTGAATGAGCAGTTCTTC; cdr3_aa: CASSPGTSGVNEQFF; d_call: TRBD2; clone_size: few; v_call: TRBV7-2; j_call: TRBJ2-1
cdr3_nt: TGCAGCGTTGTTAGGAGCAGGGGCACAGATACGCAGTATTTT; cdr3_aa: CSVVRSRGTDTQYF; d_call: -; clone_size: -; v_call: TRBV29-1; j_call: TRBJ2-3
cdr3_nt: TGTGCCAGCTCACCAGATCAAAACAGGCCCTACGAGCAGTACTTC; cdr3_aa: CASSPDQNRPYEQYF; d_call: -; clone_size: -; v_call: TRBV18; j_call: TRBJ2-7
cdr3_nt: TGTGCCAGCAGCTCACCGGGACAGGGGTATTCACCCCTCCACTTT; cdr3_aa: CASSSPGQGYSPLHF; d_call: TRBD1; clone_size: few; v_call: TRBV5-5; j_call: TRBJ1-6
cdr3_nt: TGTGCCAGCAGCTCGGGACTAGCGGGAACCCTTAACAATGAGCAGTTCTTC; cdr3_aa: CASSSGLAGTLNNEQFF; d_call: TRBD2; clone_size: -; v_call: TRBV7-9; j_call: TRBJ2-1
cdr3_nt: TGCGCCAGCAGCCTGACTAGCCCGGAGACCCAGTACTTC; cdr3_aa: CASSLTSPETQYF; d_call: TRBD2; clone_size: -; v_call: TRBV5-1; j_call: TRBJ2-5
cdr3_nt: TGTGCCAGCAGTCCCTTGGGCCTCTACGAGCAGTACTTC; cdr3_aa: CASSPLGLYEQYF; d_call: -; clone_size: once; v_call: TRBV27; j_call: TRBJ2-7
cdr3_nt: TGTGCCATACAAATGGCGTTGGCTAGGGAAAAACTGTTTTTT; cdr3_aa: CAIQMALAREKLFF; d_call: -; clone_size: -; v_call: TRBV28; j_call: TRBJ1-4
cdr3_nt: TGTGCCAGCAGTGAAGCCCAGCCCGGGAGCAATCAGCCCCAGCATTTT; cdr3_aa: CASSEAQPGSNQPQHF; d_call: -; clone_size: -; v_call: TRBV6-1; j_call: TRBJ1-5
cdr3_nt: TGTGCCAGCAGTGACAGGGTGGCCACTGAAGCTTTCTTT; cdr3_aa: CASSDRVATEAFF; d_call: TRBD1; clone_size: -; v_call: TRBV28; j_call: TRBJ1-1
cdr3_nt: TGTGCCAGCAGTTTGTCCCTGGGGGACTCTGGCTACACCTTC; cdr3_aa: CASSLSLGDSGYTF; d_call: -; clone_size: -; v_call: TRBV28; j_call: TRBJ1-2
cdr3_nt: TGTGCCAGCAGCCAAGTTTGGGGAGCGCAAGCTTTCTTT; cdr3_aa: CASSQVWGAQAFF; d_call: -; clone_size: -; v_call: TRBV14; j_call: TRBJ1-1
cdr3_nt: TGCGCCAGCAGCCACAATCCACAGGGGCACACTGAAGCTTTCTTT; cdr3_aa: CASSHNPQGHTEAFF; d_call: TRBD1; clone_size: -; v_call: TRBV5-1; j_call: TRBJ1-1
cdr3_nt: TGTGCCAGCAGCTTGACTTCAGGGGGCCTGAACACAGATACGCAGTATTTT; cdr3_aa: CASSLTSGGLNTDTQYF; d_call: TRBD1; clone_size: -; v_call: TRBV5-6; j_call: TRBJ2-3
cdr3_nt: TGTGCCATCAGTGAGGTAGGGGGCGGCTCCTACGAGCAGTACTTC; cdr3_aa: CAISEVGGGSYEQYF; d_call: TRBD1; clone_size: -; v_call: TRBV10-3; j_call: TRBJ2-7
cdr3_nt: TGCGCCAGCAGCATCCTACAGGGGATGGATAATGAAAAACTGTTTTTT; cdr3_aa: CASSILQGMDNEKLFF; d_call: TRBD1; clone_size: -; v_call: TRBV5-1; j_call: TRBJ1-4
cdr3_nt: TGTGCCACCAGCAGAGATTTGGCGGGGGGTGGGGAGACCCAGTACTTC; cdr3_aa: CATSRDLAGGGETQYF; d_call: TRBD2; clone_size: once; v_call: TRBV15; j_call: TRBJ2-5
cdr3_nt: TGTGCCAGCTCACCCGATGGGGGGTCAAGGGCACAGCAGTACTTC; cdr3_aa: CASSPDGGSRAQQYF; d_call: -; clone_size: -; v_call: TRBV18; j_call: TRBJ2-7